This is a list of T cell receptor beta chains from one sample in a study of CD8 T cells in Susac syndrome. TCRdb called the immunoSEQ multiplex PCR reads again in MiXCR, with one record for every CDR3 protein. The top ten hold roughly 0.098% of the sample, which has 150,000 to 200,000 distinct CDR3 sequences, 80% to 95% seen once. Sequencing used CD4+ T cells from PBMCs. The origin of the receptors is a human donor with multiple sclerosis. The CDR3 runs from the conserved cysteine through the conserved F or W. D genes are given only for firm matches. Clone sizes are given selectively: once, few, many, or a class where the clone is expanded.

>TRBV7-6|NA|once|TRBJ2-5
TGTGCCAGCAGCTCCCTTCAGGTGGAGACCCAGTACTTC
CASSSLQVETQYF
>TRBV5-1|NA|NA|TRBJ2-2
TGCGCCAGCAGCTTCCTTGAATTAGGGGAGCTGTTTTTT
CASSFLELGELFF
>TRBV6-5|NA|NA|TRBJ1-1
TGTGCCAGCAGTTACGCGGGGGGGGCAGAAGCTTTCTTT
CASSYAGGAEAFF
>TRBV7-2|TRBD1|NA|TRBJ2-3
TGTGCCAGCAGCCCGTCCCGGGACAGGGGAGGCACAGATACGCAGTATTTT
CASSPSRDRGGTDTQYF
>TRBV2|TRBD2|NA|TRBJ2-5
TGTGCCAGCAGAAGACTAGCGGGAAACCAAGAGACCCAGTACTTC
CASRRLAGNQETQYF
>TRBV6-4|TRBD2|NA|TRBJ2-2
TGTGCCAGCCAGGGACTAGCTAACACCGGGGAGCTGTTTTTT
CASQGLANTGELFF
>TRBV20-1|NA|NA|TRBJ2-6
TGCAGTGCCCAAGGGGGTGGGGCCAACGTCCTGACTTTC
CSAQGGGANVLTF
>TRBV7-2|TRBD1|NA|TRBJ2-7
TGTGCCAGCAGCTTTCGCGCCTTGGACAGGGAGAGCTCCTACGAGCAGTACTTC
CASSFRALDRESSYEQYF
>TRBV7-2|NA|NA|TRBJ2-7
TGTGCCAGCAGCTTAGGGGAGAGCCCCTACGAGCAGTACTTC
CASSLGESPYEQYF
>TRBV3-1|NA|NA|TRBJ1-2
TGTGCCAGCAGCAGATCTAAAGATGGCTACACCTTC
CASSRSKDGYTF